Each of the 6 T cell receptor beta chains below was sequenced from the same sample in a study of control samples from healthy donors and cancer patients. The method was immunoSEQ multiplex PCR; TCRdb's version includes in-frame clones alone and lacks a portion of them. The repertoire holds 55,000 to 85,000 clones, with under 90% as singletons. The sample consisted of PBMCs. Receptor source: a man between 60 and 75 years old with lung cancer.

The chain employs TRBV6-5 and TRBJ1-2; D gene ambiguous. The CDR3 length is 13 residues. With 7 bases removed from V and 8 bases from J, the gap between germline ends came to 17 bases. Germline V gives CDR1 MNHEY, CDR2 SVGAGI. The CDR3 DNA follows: TGTGCCAGCATTCGGGGAACGCTAGGCGGCTACACCTTC. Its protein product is CASIRGTLGGYTF.

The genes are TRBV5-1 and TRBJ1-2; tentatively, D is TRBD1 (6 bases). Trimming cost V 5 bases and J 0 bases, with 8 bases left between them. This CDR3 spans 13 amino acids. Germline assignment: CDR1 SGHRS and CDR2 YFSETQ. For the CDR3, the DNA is TGCGCCAGCAGTAGGGACACTAACTATGGCTACACCTTC. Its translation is CASSRDTNYGYTF.

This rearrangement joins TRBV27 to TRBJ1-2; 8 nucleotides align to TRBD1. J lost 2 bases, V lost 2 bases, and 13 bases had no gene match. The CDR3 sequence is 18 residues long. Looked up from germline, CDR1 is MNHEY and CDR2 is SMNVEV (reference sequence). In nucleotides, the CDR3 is TGTGCCAGCAGTTTAGTCCCCCCTCGGACAGGGTCAAACTATGGCTACACCTTC. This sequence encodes CASSLVPPRTGSNYGYTF.

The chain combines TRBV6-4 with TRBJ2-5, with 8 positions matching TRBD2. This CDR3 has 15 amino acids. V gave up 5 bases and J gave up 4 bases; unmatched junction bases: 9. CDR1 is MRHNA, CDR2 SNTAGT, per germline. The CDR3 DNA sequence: TGTGCCAGCAGTCTGACGGGGGGGCCGATAGAGACCCAGTACTTC. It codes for CASSLTGGPIETQYF.

The DNA of the CDR3 is TGTGCCAGCAGCTTAATGGCAGGGAGTACCACCGGGGAGCTGTTTTTT. Translation gives CASSLMAGSTTGELFF. This chain links TRBV5-4 with TRBJ2-2; D possibly matches TRBD1 or TRBD2 (5 bases each). Germline V lookup: CDR1 SGHNT, CDR2 YYREEE (reference sequence). V was pared by 2 bases and J by 4 bases, with 15 bases between. The CDR3 consists of 16 residues.

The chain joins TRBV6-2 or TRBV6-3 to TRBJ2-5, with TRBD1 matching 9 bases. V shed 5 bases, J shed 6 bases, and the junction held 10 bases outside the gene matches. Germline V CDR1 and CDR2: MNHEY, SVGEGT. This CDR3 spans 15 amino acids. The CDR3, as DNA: TGTGCCAGCAGTGTCAACAGGGGGCGAGAAAAGACCCAGTACTTC. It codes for CASSVNRGREKTQYF.